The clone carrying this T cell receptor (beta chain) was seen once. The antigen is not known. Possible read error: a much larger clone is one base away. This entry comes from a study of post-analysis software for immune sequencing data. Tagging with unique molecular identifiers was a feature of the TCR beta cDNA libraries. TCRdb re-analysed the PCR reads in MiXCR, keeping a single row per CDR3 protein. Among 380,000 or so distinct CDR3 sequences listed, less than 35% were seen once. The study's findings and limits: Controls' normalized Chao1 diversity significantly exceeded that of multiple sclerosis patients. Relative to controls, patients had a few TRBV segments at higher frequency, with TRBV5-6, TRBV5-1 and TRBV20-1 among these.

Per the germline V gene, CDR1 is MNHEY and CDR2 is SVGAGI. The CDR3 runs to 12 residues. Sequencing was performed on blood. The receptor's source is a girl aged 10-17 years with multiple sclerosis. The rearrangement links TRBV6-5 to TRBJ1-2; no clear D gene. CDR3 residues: CVSSPFGGGYTF. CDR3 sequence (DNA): TGTGTCAGCAGTCCGTTCGGCGGTGGCTACACCTTC.